Following are 11 T cell receptor beta chains from one sample sequenced in a study of control samples from healthy donors and cancer patients. Profiled with immunoSEQ multiplex PCR; TCRdb holds only in-frame clones, not every one. The sample records approximately 90,000 clones, around 85% being singletons. Sequenced sample: PBMCs. All receptors come from a man between 65 and 79 years old with lung cancer.

This chain connects TRBV9 to TRBJ2-3; TRBD2 aligns across 16 bases. CDR1 and CDR2 (germline): SGDLS, YYNGEE. With 3 bases clipped from V and 4 bases from J, the junction kept 11 bases outside the gene matches. CDR3 length equals 19 residues. The CDR3 here is CASSGSGLAGGQGSDTQYF. CDR3 DNA: TGTGCCAGCAGCGGATCGGGACTAGCGGGGGGGCAAGGCTCAGATACGCAGTATTTT.

CDR3 sequence: CAWASLTGNYGYTF. For the CDR3, the DNA is TGTGCCTGGGCGTCCCTTACAGGCAACTATGGCTACACCTTC. The rearrangement uses TRBV30 and TRBJ1-2; possible D gene TRBD1, 5 bases. Germline loops: CDR1 GTSNPN, CDR2 SVGIG (reference sequence). Trimming removed 5 bases at V and 2 bases at J, with 15 bases between. The CDR3 is made up of 14 amino acids.

Written as DNA, the CDR3 is TGTGCCAGCAGCGCTGTAGCGGGGGCGAGCTCCTACGAGCAGTACTTC. It specifies CASSAVAGASSYEQYF. This rearrangement joins TRBV5-5 to TRBJ2-7, with 9 bases that match TRBD2. The CDR3 has 16 amino acids. After removal of 4 bases from V and 0 bases from J, the junction contained 8 bases not matched to a gene. Germline V gene data show CDR1 as SGHKS and CDR2 as YYEKEE (reference sequence).

The CDR3 nucleotides are TGTGCCAGCAGACAGGGACAGGGGTTAGGGGGCTACACCTTC. Protein sequence: CASRQGQGLGGYTF. V usage is TRBV3-1 (or the pseudogene TRBV3-2) and J usage is TRBJ1-2; 10 nucleotides align to TRBD1. The germline CDR1 and CDR2 sequences are LGHDT and YNNKEL (reference sequence). This CDR3 contains 14 residues. Trimming cost V 6 bases and J 8 bases; bases outside gene matches: 9.

The chain couples TRBV5-1 to TRBJ2-1, with 11 bases identical to TRBD2. Germline CDR1 reads SGHRS; CDR2 reads YFSETQ. The CDR3 consists of 15 residues. The V gene end was trimmed by 4 bases and the J gene end by 12 bases; junction bases not matched to a gene: 12. The CDR3 spells CASSPGLAEGVRQFF. The CDR3, as DNA: TGCGCCAGCAGCCCGGGACTAGCGGAGGGGGTACGGCAGTTCTTC.

The gene calls are TRBV20-1 and TRBJ1-2; D is unresolved. CDR3 length: 8 amino acids. Deletions cut 1 base from V and 11 bases from J, with 2 bases between. Per germline, CDR1 DFQATT and CDR2 SNEGSKA (reference sequence). The chain's CDR3 is CSARGYTF. As DNA, the CDR3 is TGCAGTGCTAGAGGATACACCTTC.

The rearrangement joins TRBV19 to TRBJ2-7, with D perhaps given as TRBD1 or TRBD2 (6 bases each). Between the trimmed V and J ends, which lost 6 bases and 1 base, there was a span of 16 bases. The germline V gene encodes CDR1 LNHDA and CDR2 SQIVND (reference sequence). This CDR3 has 15 amino acids. CDR3 amino acids: CASRGVGGGSYEQYF. The CDR3 DNA follows: TGTGCCAGTAGGGGCGTGGGGGGCGGATCCTACGAGCAGTACTTC.

The V gene is TRBV30, the J gene TRBJ2-7; 8 bases line up with TRBD1. Germline loops: CDR1 GTSNPN, CDR2 SVGIG (reference sequence). This CDR3 spans 11 amino acids. V was pared by 7 bases and J by 3 bases, with 2 bases of the junction left unmatched. The CDR3 bases are TGTGCCTTTACAGGGGGCTACGAGCAGTACTTC. It codes for CAFTGGYEQYF.

The V call is TRBV7-9, the J call TRBJ2-2, with D uncertain. The germline gives CDR1 SEHNR, CDR2 FQNEAQ (reference sequence). Trimming took 11 bases from V and 1 from J, leaving 8 bases between them. The CDR3 is made up of 12 amino acids. CDR3 loop: CARSKNTGELFF. CDR3 DNA sequence: TGTGCCCGCTCTAAGAACACCGGGGAGCTGTTTTTT.

The chain employs TRBV6-1 and TRBJ1-2, with 10 bases identical to TRBD1. CDR1 is MNHNS, CDR2 SASEGT, per germline. The CDR3 is 14 residues long. V was clipped by 3 bases and J by 4 bases; unmatched bases: 2. CDR3 amino acids: CASSDRTGGYGYTF. DNA of the CDR3: TGTGCCAGCAGTGACAGGACAGGGGGCTATGGCTACACCTTC.

The gene calls are TRBV25-1 and TRBJ2-4, with TRBD1 as a possible D gene (6 bases). Deletions cut 4 bases from V and 0 bases from J, with 13 bases between. CDR1 is MGHDK, CDR2 SYGVNS, per germline. The CDR3 contains 16 residues. The CDR3 reads CASSGDRFLAKNIQYF. Written as DNA, the CDR3 is TGTGCCAGCAGTGGCGACAGGTTCCTAGCCAAAAACATTCAGTACTTC.